This T cell receptor beta chain is drawn from a study of breast tumors, draining lymph nodes, adjacent tissues. The lymph nodes were axillary draining lymph nodes from breast cancer patients. This clonotype was detected ten times or more. Its specificity is unknown. The study, taken as a whole, reports: Data fit most tumor T cells coming from lymph node, expanding in tumor. Tumors had less TCR diversity than lymph nodes, more than nontumor tissue. Compared with basal-like, luminal-like tumors shared significantly more repertoire with nontumor tissue. The lymph node origin of tumor T cells was framed as consistent with a hypothesis, not demonstrated.

The germline V gene has CDR1 SGHDT and CDR2 YYEEEE. There are 17 residues in the CDR3. V was clipped by 1 base and J by 0 bases; unmatched bases: 8. TCRdb used MiXCR to reprocess the multiplex PCR reads, holding one entry per CDR3 protein. Among 270,000 or so distinct CDR3 sequences listed, 30% were seen once. This chain links TRBV5-6 with TRBJ2-3, with 7 bases aligning to TRBD2. The source is a female donor with breast cancer. Some clones in this sample may be carry-over from other donors' samples. The material sequenced was axillary lymph node tissue. CDR3 loop: CASSLFGGSSSTDTQYF. DNA of the CDR3: TGTGCCAGCAGCTTGTTTGGCGGGAGCTCGAGCACAGATACGCAGTATTTT.